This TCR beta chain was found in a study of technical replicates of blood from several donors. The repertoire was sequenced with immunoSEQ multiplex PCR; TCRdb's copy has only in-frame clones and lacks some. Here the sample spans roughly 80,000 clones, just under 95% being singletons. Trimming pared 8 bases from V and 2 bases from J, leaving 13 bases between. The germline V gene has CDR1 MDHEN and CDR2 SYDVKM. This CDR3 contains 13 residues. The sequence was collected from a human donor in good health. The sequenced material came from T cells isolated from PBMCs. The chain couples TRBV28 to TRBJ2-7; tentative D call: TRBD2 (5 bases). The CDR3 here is CASVGREPYEQYF. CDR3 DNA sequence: TGTGCCAGCGTGGGCCGGGAACCCTACGAGCAGTACTTC.